This T cell receptor (beta chain) was documented in a study of T-cell reconstitution after alpha-beta-depleted transplantation in children. Whole-study findings and limits: Alpha-beta T cells about two months after transplant reportedly derived from several hundred expanded graft clones. The high TCRbeta diversity at day 60 in some patients came from surviving recipient T cells and thymic progenitors. At one year after transplant, newly produced T cells mostly accounted for T-cell counts and diversity.

Unique molecular identifiers were incorporated into the prepared TCRbeta library. In TCRdb, the PCR reads were re-called with MiXCR into one record per CDR3 protein. The table has over 120,000 distinct CDR3 sequences, 7.5% to 9% seen once. This clonotype was recorded many times. Its antigen remains unknown. Relative to the germline gene, one junction end is altered; a read error may explain this. This CDR3 is 16 amino acids long. CDR1 and CDR2 (germline): KGHDR, SFDVKD. The sample was PBMCs, mostly from graft donor cells, taken 180 days after TCRalphabeta/CD19-depleted stem cell transplant. The sequence derives from a female patient aged 2 to 10 who had a stem cell transplant for congenital amegakaryocytic thrombocytopenia, so the T cells may come from the graft donor. The chain carries TRBV24-1 and TRBJ2-1; TRBD2 matches 9 bases. In nucleotides, the CDR3 is TGTGCCACCAGTGATTCCTTTAGCGGGAGCTACTATGAGCAGTTCTTC. This gives the protein CATSDSFSGSYYEQFF.